This T cell receptor (beta chain) derives from a study of blood T cell repertoires in COVID-19. Study-level background: T cells, B-cell-depleted T cells, or PBMCs provided the cDNA or gDNA that served as material.

Authors' analysis steps: Quantification of nucleated cells was approximated via reference gene primer amplification. Here immunoSEQ multiplex PCR was the method, and the copy in TCRdb shows in-frame clones only, minus some. V and J calls and clone size follow that table, whereas D and trimming were derived from the DNA. Of around 260,000 clones listed, about nine tenths are singletons. From germline, CDR1 is SGHDT and CDR2 YYEEEE. V shed 3 bases and J shed 2 bases, with 18 bases lying between them. CDR3 length: 16 amino acids. A Seattle source enrolled patients during active infection and followed them longitudinally.

This receptor was identified in a woman aged 30 to 39 with COVID-19, enrolled during active disease. The sample consisted of peripheral blood. The chain is built from TRBV5-6 and TRBJ2-7; D possibly corresponds to TRBD1 (5 bases). The CDR3 DNA reads TGTGCCAGCAGCTCGCCCGACAGTGGTACTCCCTACGAGCAGTACTTC. This codes for CASSSPDSGTPYEQYF.